One and the same sample provided the 18 T cell receptor beta chains below, sequenced in a study of breast tumors, draining lymph nodes, adjacent tissues. One entry per CDR3 protein, called by TCRdb with MiXCR from the multiplex PCR reads. Of 15,000 or so distinct CDR3 sequences listed, around 47% were seen once; the top ten hold 25% to 35%. The sequenced material came from tumor-adjacent breast tissue. These receptors came from a female donor with breast cancer. Some clones in this sample may be carry-over from other donors' samples.

As concerns this clonotype: Because it lacks the conserved phenylalanine or tryptophan at the end, this CDR3 is likely a read error. The limits of the CDR3 on the DNA are not certain, so only TCRdb's listed CDR3 is given. This chain links TRBV6-6 with TRBJ1-6. The CDR3 contains 11 residues when both ends are counted. CDR1 and CDR2 (germline): MNHNY, SVGAGI (reference sequence). This CDR3 reads CASSLRDRAHY.

This clonotype was seen at least ten times. The rearrangement links TRBV20-1 to TRBJ2-3, with 11 bases identical to TRBD2. The trim removed 6 bases at V and 2 bases at J, leaving 16 bases unmatched. In germline, CDR1 is DFQATT, CDR2 SNEGSKA (reference sequence). This CDR3 spans 18 amino acids. The DNA for the CDR3 is TGCAGTGCGTCGCGTGTGGCTAGCGGGAGGACCAACACAGATACGCAGTATTTT. Its translation: CSASRVASGRTNTDTQYF.

This clonotype was seen many times. The rearrangement uses TRBV7-9 and TRBJ2-2; TRBD2 matches at 12 bases. Trimming cost V 5 bases and J 4 bases; bases outside gene matches: 11. The germline gives CDR1 SEHNR, CDR2 FQNEAQ (reference sequence). CDR3 length equals 18 residues. CDR3 sequence reads: CASSLRTSGTSGTGELFF. CDR3 DNA: TGTGCCAGCAGCCTCCGGACTAGCGGGACCTCAGGCACCGGGGAGCTGTTTTTT. Looking up the rest from reference TRBV7-9 and TRBJ2-2 gives the full variable domain: DTGVSQNPRHKITKRGQNVTFRCDPISEHNRLYWYRQTLGQGPEFLTYFQNEAQLEKSRLLSDRFSAERPKGSFSTLEIQRTEQGDSAMYLCASSLRTSGTSGTGELFFGEGSRLTVL.

The chain combines TRBV12-3 or TRBV12-4 with TRBJ2-7; D is unclear. This CDR3 contains 13 residues. V was pared by 1 base and J by 2 bases, with 6 bases between. The CDR3 here is CASSLGKTYEQYF. The CDR3 nucleotides are TGTGCCAGCAGTTTAGGCAAAACCTACGAGCAGTACTTC.

Note on this clonotype: A single base separates this from a much larger clone, so it may be a read error. CDR3 amino acids: CAGSLVRNTEAFF. The CDR3 DNA is TGTGCCGGCAGCTTAGTAAGGAACACTGAAGCTTTCTTT. The chain employs TRBV7-3 and TRBJ1-1; no firm D call. The CDR3 totals 13 residues. Germline V lookup: CDR1 SGHTA, CDR2 FQGTGA. The variable domain in full, completed from reference TRBV7-3 and TRBJ1-1, reads GAGVSQTPSNKVTEKGKYVELRCDPISGHTALYWYRQSLGQGPEFLIYFQGTGAADDSGLPNDRFFAVRPEGSVSTLKIQRTERGDSAVYLCAGSLVRNTEAFFGQGTRLTVV.

By share of the sample, this clonotype is medium-sized. One end of the junction fails to match germline, which may point to a read error. The chain is built from TRBV9 and TRBJ2-5; 7 positions match TRBD2. The germline V gene encodes CDR1 SGDLS and CDR2 YYNGEE. The CDR3 contains 14 residues. The CDR3: CASSVWGGGETQSF. Here the CDR3 DNA reads TGTGCCAGCAGCGTGTGGGGGGGGGGAGAGACCCAGTCCTTC.

This clonotype was counted at least ten times. A much bigger clone sits one base away, suggesting this may be a read error. It is unclear where the CDR3 begins or ends on the DNA, so no DNA is shown, and the CDR3 is as TCRdb lists it. The CDR3 loop reads CASGFGAGELFF. The chain employs TRBV12-5 and TRBJ2-2. Looked up from germline, CDR1 is LGHNT and CDR2 is FRNRAP. The CDR3 is made up of 12 amino acids, end residues included.

Sample share makes this clonotype medium-sized. The V gene is TRBV7-9, the J gene TRBJ2-3; D possibly corresponds to TRBD1 (5 bases). This CDR3 is 16 amino acids long. The ends were cut back, 0 bases at V and 1 base at J, with 11 bases in the middle. Germline CDR1 and CDR2: SEHNR and FQNEAQ (reference sequence). The CDR3 DNA follows: TGTGCCAGCAGCTTAGCCGTGTTAGGGGGCACAGATACGCAGTATTTT. Encoded protein: CASSLAVLGGTDTQYF.

J is TRBJ2-2 and V is TRBV20-1; perhaps TRBD2 as D (5 bases). CDR1 and CDR2 (germline): DFQATT, SNEGSKA (reference sequence). The CDR3 is 12 amino acids. V lost 6 bases and J lost 4, with 9 bases in between. CDR3 bases: TGCAGTGCAACTACTAGCACCGGGGAGCTGTTTTTT. This translates into CSATTSTGELFF.

This clonotype was seen repeatedly, ten times or more. The chain couples TRBV13 to TRBJ2-1, with 9 bases identical to TRBD2. Germline V gives CDR1 PRHDT, CDR2 FYEKMQ (reference sequence). Trimming cost V 1 base and J 9 bases; bases outside gene matches: 10. CDR3 size: 16 residues. The CDR3 sequence is CASSLVGGGAGGEQFF. DNA for the CDR3: TGTGCCAGCAGCTTAGTTGGCGGGGGGGCGGGCGGTGAGCAGTTCTTC. The variable domain in full, with the rest retrieved from reference TRBV13 and TRBJ2-1, is AAGVIQSPRHLIKEKRETATLKCYPIPRHDTVYWYQQGPGQDPQFLISFYEKMQSDKGSIPDRFSAQQFSDYHSELNMSSLELGDSALYFCASSLVGGGAGGEQFFGPGTRLTVL.

The J gene is TRBJ1-2, the V gene TRBV12-3 or TRBV12-4, with TRBD1 matching 7 bases. The CDR3 contains 17 residues. The junction had 12 bases not matched to a gene; V was cut back by 3 bases and J by 2 bases. The CDR3 reads CASSLIFGQATNYGYTF. The CDR3, as DNA: TGTGCCAGCAGTTTGATTTTCGGACAGGCGACAAACTATGGCTACACCTTC.

Ten or more counts support this clonotype. The genes are TRBV6-6 and TRBJ2-4, with TRBD2 as a possible D gene (5 bases). Trimming removed 6 bases at V and 0 bases at J, with 24 bases between. The germline CDR1 and CDR2 sequences are MNHNY and SVGAGI (reference sequence). This CDR3 has 19 amino acids. In nucleotides, the CDR3 is TGTGCCAGCAGCAAAACTGGCCGGGGTTTCGCCTTAGCCAAAAACATTCAGTACTTC. Translation gives CASSKTGRGFALAKNIQYF.

This clonotype showed up many times. At one boundary the junction diverges from the germline segment, which might be a read error. The chain carries TRBV7-7 and TRBJ2-5, with D perhaps TRBD1 or TRBD2 (6 bases each). The CDR3 has 13 amino acids. Germline lookup yields CDR1 SSHAT and CDR2 FNYEAQ (reference sequence). The CDR3 DNA is TGTGCTAGCAGCTTATGGGGGGCAGAGACCCAGTACTTC. Translation: CASSLWGAETQYF.

The chain recombines TRBV4-2 with TRBJ1-6; TRBD1 might be the D (5 bases). V lost 6 bases and J lost 9, with 15 bases in between. The CDR3 extends over 14 amino acids. The germline CDR1 and CDR2 sequences are LGHNA and YNFKEQ. The CDR3 region has the DNA TGTGCCAGCAGGGGTGGCAGGGTGGCTTCACCCCTCCACTTT. Translation gives CASRGGRVASPLHF.

This clonotype was recorded at least ten times. The chain combines TRBV6-2 or TRBV6-3 with TRBJ2-1; 7 bases are shared with TRBD1. The germline CDR1 and CDR2 sequences are MNHEY and SVGEGT. V trimming: 8 bases; J trimming: 3 bases; junction bases outside the gene matches: 4. The CDR3 loop spans 13 amino acids. The CDR3 sequence is CASEAGGYNEQFF. CDR3 bases: TGTGCCAGCGAGGCAGGGGGCTACAATGAGCAGTTCTTC.

Comments on this clonotype: Given a much more abundant clone one base away, this may be a read error. The rearrangement uses TRBV20-1 and TRBJ1-2, with a tentative D call TRBD1 (6 bases). CDR1 and CDR2 (germline): DFQATT, SNEGSKA (reference sequence). With 6 bases removed from V and 10 bases from J, the gap between germline ends came to 21 bases. The CDR3 is 13 amino acids. CDR3 amino acids: CSARRGGRHAYTF. The CDR3 DNA follows: TGCAGTGCGAGAAGGGGGGGCCGCCATGCCTACACCTTC.

This clonotype was recorded many times. The chain joins TRBV15 to TRBJ1-6, with a weak D call TRBD1 (5 bases). Germline CDR1 LNHNV, CDR2 YYDKDF (reference sequence). CDR3 size: 15 residues. With 0 bases removed from V and 9 bases from J, the gap between germline ends came to 12 bases. CDR3 protein: CATSREGDRGSPLHF. CDR3 DNA: TGTGCCACCAGCAGAGAAGGGGATAGAGGTTCACCCCTCCACTTT.

This clonotype was observed at least ten times. The chain uses TRBV7-3 and TRBJ2-1; a weak D match, TRBD2 (5 bases). There are 16 residues in the CDR3. Germline V lookup: CDR1 SGHTA, CDR2 FQGTGA. The V gene lost 2 bases and the J gene lost 2 bases, with 13 bases spanning the gap. The CDR3 sequence is CASSLRASRAYNEQFF. DNA of the CDR3: TGTGCCAGCAGCTTACGGGCTAGCCGAGCCTACAATGAGCAGTTCTTC.